The entry below gives a single T cell receptor beta chain sequence along with its context. The source of the sample is a study of cytomegalovirus exposure and HLA in healthy donors. The wider study: The roughly 700 first-cohort repertoires shared a platform with the 120 validation repertoires, as reported in a later analysis.

The method was immunoSEQ multiplex PCR; TCRdb's version includes in-frame clones alone and lacks a portion of them. The sample contains approximately 150,000 clones, over 80% of which appear only once. The V end lost 1 base, the J end lost 7 bases, and 12 bases lay between the germline ends. CDR3 size: 15 residues. Germline values: CDR1 SGHRS, CDR2 YFSETQ. The receptor was derived from a man between 18 and 35 years old in good health and CMV-seropositive. The chain carries TRBV5-1 and TRBJ1-6, with a possible D match to TRBD1 (5 bases). The sequenced material came from PBMCs. The CDR3 sequence is CASSLRTGKNSPLHF. CDR3 in DNA: TGCGCCAGCAGCTTGAGAACAGGCAAGAATTCACCCCTCCACTTT.